This T cell receptor (beta chain) was identified during a study of T cell responses to AZD1222 COVID-19 vaccine. General observations from the study: The study sampled repertoires only after the peak T cell response. The donor group comprised mostly white British people and more females; the analysis possibly underestimated clonal diversity. The study found Spike-specific TCR breadth and depth rose after two AZD1222 doses.

Profiled with immunoSEQ multiplex PCR; TCRdb holds only in-frame clones, not every one. Among more than 150,000 clones, 90% to 95% were seen once, and the ten largest hold about 1.6%. Germline-derived CDR1 and CDR2 are GTSNPN and SVGIG (reference sequence). This CDR3 comprises 12 residues. The V end lost 3 bases, the J end lost 4 bases, and 8 bases lay between the germline ends. Second doses that came at about 4 or about 12 weeks were put together. About this clone: Its antigen is unknown.

This chain uses TRBV30 with TRBJ2-3; D possibly corresponds to TRBD2 (6 bases). The sequencing used peripheral blood, collected 28 days after the second AZD1222 dose. This clonotype originated in an adult who received the AZD1222 COVID-19 vaccine. The CDR3 sequence: CAWRSSADTQYF. The CDR3, as DNA: TGTGCCTGGAGGTCTAGCGCAGATACGCAGTATTTT.